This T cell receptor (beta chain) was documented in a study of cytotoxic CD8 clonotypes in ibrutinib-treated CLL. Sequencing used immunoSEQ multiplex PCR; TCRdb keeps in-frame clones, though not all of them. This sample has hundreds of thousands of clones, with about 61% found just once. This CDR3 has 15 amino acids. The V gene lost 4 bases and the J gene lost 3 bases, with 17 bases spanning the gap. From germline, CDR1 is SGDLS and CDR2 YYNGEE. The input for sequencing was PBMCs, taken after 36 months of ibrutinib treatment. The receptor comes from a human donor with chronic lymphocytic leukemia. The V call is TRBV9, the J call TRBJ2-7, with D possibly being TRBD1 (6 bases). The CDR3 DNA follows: TGTGCCAGCAGCCCCCGCGACAGGCCTAACTACGAGCAGTACTTC. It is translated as CASSPRDRPNYEQYF.